The present T cell receptor beta chain was sequenced within a study of breast tumors, draining lymph nodes, adjacent tissues. Study outcomes and limitations: Compared with basal-like, luminal-like tumors shared significantly more repertoire with nontumor tissue. Tumor repertoires ranked between lymph nodes and nontumor tissue in diversity, with V and J gene preferences. The lymph node origin of tumor T cells was framed as consistent with a hypothesis, not demonstrated.

Trimming took 5 bases from V and 4 from J, leaving 15 bases between them. CDR3 length: 15 residues. From germline, CDR1 is SEHNR and CDR2 FQNEAQ (reference sequence). Regarding this clonotype: The antigen remains undetermined.

TCRdb re-called the multiplex PCR reads through MiXCR, storing one row per CDR3 protein. The profile shows approximately 210,000 distinct CDR3 sequences, roughly a third of them singletons. The lymph nodes were axillary draining lymph nodes from breast cancer patients. Sequencing was carried out using axillary lymph node tissue. J is TRBJ1-3 and V is TRBV7-9, with D unresolved. This receptor was identified in a female donor with breast cancer. Some clones in this sample may be carry-over from other donors' samples. The CDR3 DNA sequence: TGTGCCAGCAGCGGACGTAGACTAGCGGGAAACACCATATATTTT. This codes for CASSGRRLAGNTIYF.